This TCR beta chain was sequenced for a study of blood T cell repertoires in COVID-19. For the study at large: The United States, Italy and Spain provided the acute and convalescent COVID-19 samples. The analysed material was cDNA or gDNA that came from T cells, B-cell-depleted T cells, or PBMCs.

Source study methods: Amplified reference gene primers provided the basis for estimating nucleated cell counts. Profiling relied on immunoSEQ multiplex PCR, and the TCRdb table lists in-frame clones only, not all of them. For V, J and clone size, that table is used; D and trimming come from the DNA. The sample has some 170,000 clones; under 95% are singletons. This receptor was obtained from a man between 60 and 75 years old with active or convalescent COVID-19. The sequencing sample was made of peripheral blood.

CDR3: CASRRTSYNEQFF. CDR3 nucleotides: TGTGCCAGCAGACGGACTAGCTACAATGAGCAGTTCTTC. The chain joins TRBV6-6 to TRBJ2-1; 7 bases fit TRBD2. Losses at the gene ends were 6 bases for V and 3 bases for J; bases not matched to a gene: 2. This CDR3 contains 13 residues. Germline V gene data show CDR1 as MNHNY and CDR2 as SVGAGI (reference sequence).